This passage covers 32 T cell receptor beta chains from one sample sequenced in a study of blood T cells in healthy people across ages. Through a sample-barcoded 5' primer and a J-beta primer mix, a second PCR was run for about 6 to 12 cycles. TCRdb analysed the 5' RACE reads with MiXCR anew, one entry per CDR3 protein. The repertoire has 1.5 million to 2 million distinct CDR3 sequences, 49% of them found once; the top ten carry roughly 2.1%. The sequencing sample was made of blood. The receptors stem from a woman aged 40-49 years in good health.

CDR3 residues: CASSPPDTQYF. The CDR3 DNA sequence: TGTGCCAGCAGTCCCCCAGATACGCAGTATTTT. The chain links TRBV6-2 or TRBV6-3 to TRBJ2-3; D is unclear. The V end was cut by 5 bases, the J end by 4 bases, with 4 bases between. This CDR3 has 11 residues. Per the germline V gene, CDR1 is MNHEY and CDR2 is SVGEGT.

J is TRBJ1-2 and V is TRBV7-2; possibly TRBD1 for D (5 bases). Germline V lookup: CDR1 SGHTA, CDR2 FQGNSA. The CDR3 runs 16 residues. Trimming pared 2 bases from V and 0 bases from J, leaving 13 bases between. The CDR3 region has the DNA TGTGCCAGCAGCTTACCGGGGGAGGACGCTAACTATGGCTACACCTTC. This gives the protein CASSLPGEDANYGYTF.

This clonotype has only a few counts. The chain has TRBV7-2 and TRBJ2-3; D ambiguous. Germline V gene sequence: CDR1 SGHTA, CDR2 FQGNSA. CDR3 length: 14 amino acids. Trimming took 2 bases from V and 6 from J, leaving 12 bases between them. CDR3: CASSLSGPDDTQYF. CDR3 in DNA: TGTGCCAGCAGCTTATCAGGTCCGGACGATACGCAGTATTTT. Looking up the rest from reference TRBV7-2 and TRBJ2-3 gives the full variable domain: GAGVSQSPSNKVTEKGKDVELRCDPISGHTALYWYRQSLGQGLEFLIYFQGNSAPDKSGLPSDRFSAERTGGSVSTLTIQRTQQEDSAVYLCASSLSGPDDTQYFGPGTRLTVL.

The V and J genes are TRBV6-5 and TRBJ1-1, with a possible D match to TRBD1 (6 bases). Trimming shortened V by 6 bases and J by 3 bases, and 11 bases separated the two germline ends. CDR1 is MNHEY, CDR2 SVGAGI, per germline. The CDR3 length is 13 residues. CDR3 in DNA: TGTGCCAGCAGAGGGAGGGGGGACACTGAAGCTTTCTTT. This translates into CASRGRGDTEAFF.

The chain carries TRBV5-1 and TRBJ2-3; 10 bases line up with TRBD1. V shed 4 bases, J shed 5 bases, and the junction held 16 bases outside the gene matches. Germline CDR1 reads SGHRS; CDR2 reads YFSETQ. The CDR3 contains 18 residues. CDR3 nucleotide sequence: TGCGCCAGCAGCGTCCTTAAAACCGGGACAGGGGCGAGAGATACGCAGTATTTT. This encodes CASSVLKTGTGARDTQYF.

CDR3 sequence (DNA): TGTGCCAGCAGCTGGACATACCCGACAGAATCCTACGAGCAGTACTTC. Its protein is CASSWTYPTESYEQYF. V is TRBV5-5 and J is TRBJ2-7; D possibly corresponds to TRBD1 (5 bases). Trimming removed 3 bases from V and 1 base from J, with 17 bases in between. The CDR3 totals 16 residues. Germline CDR1 SGHKS, CDR2 YYEKEE (reference sequence). The variable domain in full, completed from reference TRBV5-5 and TRBJ2-7, reads DAGVTQSPTHLIKTRGQQVTLRCSPISGHKSVSWYQQVLGQGPQFIFQYYEKEERGRGNFPDRFSARQFPNYSSELNVNALLLGDSALYLCASSWTYPTESYEQYFGPGTRLTVT.

With regard to this clonotype: With a much larger clone just one base away, this may be a read error. Here the CDR3 omits its conserved ending phenylalanine or tryptophan, so a read error is the likely source. The CDR3, as DNA: TGTGCCAGCAGCTTGGTGACAGGGGGGTACAATGAGCAGTTCCTC. Protein product: CASSLVTGGYNEQFL. The V gene is TRBV7-2, the J gene TRBJ2-1; 9 nucleotides line up with TRBD1. This CDR3 contains 15 residues. In germline, CDR1 is SGHTA, CDR2 FQGNSA. J gave up 4 bases and V 3 bases, and 4 bases lay outside the gene matches.

The chain couples TRBV9 to TRBJ2-3; tentative D call: TRBD2 (6 bases). Trimming pared 0 bases from V and 5 bases from J, leaving 10 bases between. The CDR3 is 14 residues long. Germline assignment: CDR1 SGDLS and CDR2 YYNGEE. In DNA, the CDR3 is TGTGCCAGCAGCGTAGCACCGGAGGGAGATACGCAGTATTTT. Translating it yields CASSVAPEGDTQYF.

This rearrangement joins TRBV20-1 to TRBJ2-5; no clear D gene. The CDR3 loop spans 15 amino acids. The germline V and J ends were trimmed by 3 bases and 2 bases, with 16 bases remaining between them. The germline CDR1 and CDR2 sequences are DFQATT and SNEGSKA (reference sequence). CDR3 residues: CSASSQDNLQETQYF. The CDR3 region has the DNA TGCAGTGCTAGCTCCCAGGATAATCTACAAGAGACCCAGTACTTC.

The chain uses TRBV29-1 and TRBJ2-1; 7 nucleotides agree with TRBD2. V trimming: 7 bases; J trimming: 10 bases; junction bases outside the gene matches: 13. The CDR3 loop spans 13 amino acids. From germline, CDR1 is SQVTM and CDR2 ANQGSEA. The CDR3 region is CSAPGTTSGEQFF. The CDR3 nucleotides read TGCAGCGCCCCCGGGACTACCTCCGGGGAGCAGTTCTTC.

This clonotype has just a few counts. The rearrangement uses TRBV20-1 and TRBJ2-1; TRBD2 aligns across 15 bases. The germline V gene has CDR1 DFQATT and CDR2 SNEGSKA (reference sequence). J lost 5 bases, V lost 5 bases, and 7 bases had no gene match. The CDR3 sequence is 16 residues long. CDR3 nucleotide sequence: TGCAGTGCTTCCGGGACTAGCGGGGGGAGAGACAATGAGCAGTTCTTC. This gives the protein CSASGTSGGRDNEQFF.

The rearrangement joins TRBV20-1 to TRBJ2-7; 7 bases line up with TRBD2. The CDR3 has 15 amino acids. CDR1 DFQATT and CDR2 SNEGSKA come from the germline V gene (reference sequence). The J segment lost 2 bases and the V segment lost 0 bases, leaving 7 bases of the junction unmatched. CDR3 nucleotides: TGCAGTGCTAGAGAGGTTAGCGGGTACCCCTACGAGCAGTACTTC. As protein: CSAREVSGYPYEQYF.

This clonotype was observed a few times. A single base separates this from a much larger clone, so it may be a read error. The chain has TRBV29-1 and TRBJ2-1, with 7 bases matching TRBD2. The J call may be faulty, since TRBJ2-7 better matches the DNA end. The CDR3 is 13 residues long. Per the germline V gene, CDR1 is SQVTM and CDR2 is ANQGSEA. CDR3 DNA: TGCAGCGTTTGGCGGGGGACCTACAATGAGCAGTACTTC. This translates into CSVWRGTYNEQYF.

This clonotype has a handful of counts. The chain joins TRBV4-1 to TRBJ2-5, with 7 bases lining up with TRBD1. Germline assignment: CDR1 MGHRA and CDR2 YSYEKL. This CDR3 is 16 amino acids long. J lost 0 bases, V lost 4 bases, and 8 bases had no gene match. DNA for the CDR3: TGCGCCAGCAGCCCACCGGGACAGACAAACCAAGAGACCCAGTACTTC. Protein sequence: CASSPPGQTNQETQYF.

The chain carries TRBV4-1 and TRBJ2-3, with 7 positions matching TRBD1. After removal of 1 base from V and 4 bases from J, the junction contained 11 bases not matched to a gene. Germline V gene data show CDR1 as MGHRA and CDR2 as YSYEKL. This CDR3 is built from 17 residues. The CDR3 sequence is CASSQAQQGYVPDTQYF. The CDR3 DNA is TGCGCCAGCAGCCAAGCTCAACAGGGGTACGTTCCAGATACGCAGTATTTT.

The chain employs TRBV7-8 and TRBJ2-4; 8 bases match TRBD2. TRBJ2-7 matches the DNA end more closely, so the J call is doubtful. The germline gives CDR1 SGHVS, CDR2 FQNEAQ. The CDR3 covers 16 residues. CDR3 amino acids: CASSLADSGTTYEQYF. CDR3 DNA sequence: TGTGCCAGCAGCTTAGCAGATAGCGGGACCACCTACGAGCAGTACTTC.

This clonotype showed up just a few times. V and J are TRBV29-1 and TRBJ2-5, with 8 nucleotides matching TRBD2. Per the germline V gene, CDR1 is SQVTM and CDR2 is ANQGSEA. The V and J ends lost 2 bases and 2 bases, in that order; junction bases with no gene match: 7. The CDR3 loop spans 15 amino acids. Here the CDR3 reads CSVETTSAKQETQYF. In nucleotides, the CDR3 is TGCAGCGTTGAAACGACTAGCGCAAAGCAAGAGACCCAGTACTTC.

The chain joins TRBV7-8 to TRBJ1-6; D ambiguous. Germline lookup yields CDR1 SGHVS and CDR2 FQNEAQ. This CDR3 region has 15 residues. V was trimmed by 7 bases and J by 9 bases, leaving 19 bases between them. The CDR3 sequence: CASTRRAGSGSPLHF. CDR3 coding DNA: TGTGCCAGCACCCGTAGAGCGGGGAGCGGTTCACCCCTCCACTTT.

Comment on this clonotype: One end of the junction is discordant with germline, which a read error may explain. The chain carries TRBV5-6 and TRBJ2-5, with a tentative D call TRBD2 (5 bases). Per the germline V gene, CDR1 is SGHDT and CDR2 is YYEEEE. This CDR3 region has 15 residues. CDR3 region: CAGSFISGVQETQYF. The CDR3 DNA sequence: TGTGCCGGCAGCTTCATATCCGGGGTGCAAGAGACCCAGTACTTC.

The V and J genes are TRBV20-1 and TRBJ1-2, with D perhaps matching TRBD1 (5 bases). Germline values: CDR1 DFQATT, CDR2 SNEGSKA (reference sequence). This CDR3 region has 13 residues. Trimming took 3 bases from V and 2 from J, leaving 10 bases between them. The CDR3 here is CSARGEVNYGYTF. CDR3 in DNA: TGCAGTGCTAGGGGGGAGGTGAACTATGGCTACACCTTC.

The V gene is TRBV29-1, the J gene TRBJ2-1; D unclear. The CDR3 extends over 14 amino acids. CDR1 is SQVTM, CDR2 ANQGSEA, per germline. The ends were cut back, 4 bases at V and 8 bases at J, with 18 bases in the middle. CDR3 nucleotide sequence: TGCAGCGTTGTCACCGGAGTCCAGTGGGATGAGCAGTTCTTC. Protein sequence: CSVVTGVQWDEQFF.

This rearrangement joins TRBV28 to TRBJ2-5; 8 bases match TRBD1. With V trimmed by 3 bases and J by 11 bases, 11 bases remained unmatched. This CDR3 comprises 14 residues. CDR1 MDHEN and CDR2 SYDVKM come from the germline V gene. CDR3 nucleotides: TGTGCCAGCAGTTTGAGGACAGGGTCTCGAGAGCAGTACTTC. Encoded protein: CASSLRTGSREQYF.

This chain joins TRBV7-6 and TRBJ2-5; 10 bases fit TRBD1. The V and J ends lost 2 bases and 11 bases, in that order; junction bases with no gene match: 14. CDR3 size: 16 residues. Germline CDR1 SGHVS, CDR2 FNYEAQ. CDR3 protein: CASSLFSVGTGEGQYF. The CDR3 nucleotides are TGTGCCAGCAGCTTATTCTCCGTAGGGACAGGGGAAGGGCAGTACTTC.

V and J are TRBV25-1 and TRBJ2-7; D may be TRBD1 or TRBD2 (5 bases each). CDR3 size: 15 residues. The germline V gene encodes CDR1 MGHDK and CDR2 SYGVNS. Trimming took off 5 bases at V and 3 bases at J, with 17 bases between the two ends. The CDR3 nucleotides are TGTGCCAGCAGTTTAAGGACCGGGGCCTTCTACGAGCAGTACTTC. Residues: CASSLRTGAFYEQYF.

The J gene is TRBJ1-4, the V gene TRBV9, with 7 bases lining up with TRBD1. Germline V gene lookup returns CDR1 SGDLS and CDR2 YYNGEE. V dropped 0 bases and J dropped 4; count of bases not matched to a gene: 6. This CDR3 spans 16 amino acids. The CDR3 sequence is CASSVAWGQSNEKLFF. CDR3 DNA sequence: TGTGCCAGCAGCGTAGCTTGGGGACAGAGTAATGAAAAACTGTTTTTT.

The genes are TRBV29-1 and TRBJ2-1; D uncertain. The CDR3 spans 13 residues. V was trimmed by 4 bases and J by 5 bases, leaving 12 bases between them. Germline V gene sequence: CDR1 SQVTM, CDR2 ANQGSEA. In nucleotides, the CDR3 is TGCAGCGTTGCGCCCGTGAAGGACAATGAGCAGTTCTTC. Protein sequence: CSVAPVKDNEQFF.

The chain carries TRBV6-2 or TRBV6-3 and TRBJ2-7, with 9 bases matching TRBD1. V trimming: 6 bases; J trimming: 2 bases; junction bases outside the gene matches: 8. There are 15 residues in the CDR3. Germline V gene sequence: CDR1 MNHEY, CDR2 SVGEGT. The CDR3 DNA sequence: TGTGCCAGCAGCCACGGGACAGGGAGCGCCTACGAGCAGTACTTC. Residues: CASSHGTGSAYEQYF.

This clonotype was seen a handful of times. This rearrangement joins TRBV7-2 to TRBJ2-3; TRBD1 aligns across 9 bases. Germline V gene data show CDR1 as SGHTA and CDR2 as FQGNSA. This CDR3 has 17 amino acids. V was pared by 9 bases and J by 2 bases, with 15 bases of the junction left unmatched. As DNA, the CDR3 is TGTGCCAGTTCGGGACAGGGCCATCCTGGGAACACAGATACGCAGTATTTT. Translating it yields CASSGQGHPGNTDTQYF.

This clonotype occurred a few times. V gene TRBV29-1 combines with J gene TRBJ1-2; D gene unclear. From germline, CDR1 is SQVTM and CDR2 ANQGSEA. The CDR3 loop spans 12 amino acids. V lost 7 bases to trimming and J lost 5 bases, with 14 bases between them. DNA of the CDR3: TGCAGCGGGACTCTCGTCGGGTATGGCTACACCTTC. Protein product: CSGTLVGYGYTF.

This clonotype was seen only once. This rearrangement joins TRBV10-3 to TRBJ1-1, with 7 bases lining up with TRBD1. V was pared by 6 bases and J by 10 bases, with 11 bases of the junction left unmatched. Looked up from germline, CDR1 is ENHRY and CDR2 is SYGVKD. The CDR3 sequence is 13 residues long. The CDR3 DNA is TGTGCCATCAGGGAGGGACAGCCATTAGGAGCTTTCTTT. This encodes CAIREGQPLGAFF.

V is TRBV12-3 or TRBV12-4 and J is TRBJ2-3; possible D gene TRBD2, 5 bases. Trimming left V 2 bases short and J 4 bases short, with 10 bases between. The CDR3 covers 14 residues. As DNA, the CDR3 is TGTGCCAGCAGTTTAACAGTGCGGGCAGATACGCAGTATTTT. Translation: CASSLTVRADTQYF.

This clonotype was observed once. This chain connects TRBV2 to TRBJ2-3; 8 bases are a match to TRBD1. Trimming took 6 bases from V and 5 from J; bases not matched to a gene: 7. The CDR3 is 14 amino acids. The germline V gene has CDR1 SNHLY and CDR2 FYNNEI. Written as DNA, the CDR3 is TGTGCCAGCAGCGCTACAACAGGGGGAGATACGCAGTATTTT. Amino acid sequence: CASSATTGGDTQYF.